This TCR beta chain emerged from a study of blood T cell repertoires in COVID-19. Turning to the study itself: Italy, Spain and the United States were the sources of the convalescent and acute COVID-19 samples.

J lost 0 bases, V lost 1 base, and 5 bases had no gene match. Germline values: CDR1 MDHEN, CDR2 SYDVKM. This CDR3 contains 18 residues. TCRdb keeps only in-frame clones here, not all; method: immunoSEQ multiplex PCR. The profile shows approximately 80,000 clones, over 75% of them singletons. Sample: peripheral blood. This sequence joins TRBV28 and TRBJ2-1, with 11 bases matching TRBD2. The TCR was taken from a woman in her 70s with acute or convalescent COVID-19. The CDR3 protein is CASSLLLAGEGSYNEQFF. CDR3 bases: TGTGCCAGCAGTTTATTACTAGCGGGGGAGGGCTCCTACAATGAGCAGTTCTTC.